The clone carrying this TCR beta chain was seen a handful of times. The data were taken from a study of CDR3 diversity in severe acne. A single record per CDR3 protein comes from TCRdb applying MiXCR to the PCR reads. The table includes around 94,000 distinct CDR3 sequences, under 60% detected once. The J segment lost 6 bases and the V segment lost 1 base, leaving 9 bases of the junction unmatched. CDR1 is SNHLY, CDR2 FYNNEI, per germline. The CDR3 sequence is 16 residues long. The chain recombines TRBV2 with TRBJ2-1; 7 bases agree with TRBD2. The sample was blood. The TCR comes from a male donor with acne. CDR3 sequence reads: CASSEGAGAYGNEQFF. The CDR3 nucleotides read TGTGCCAGCAGTGAAGGGGCGGGAGCTTATGGCAATGAGCAGTTCTTC.